Listed here are 22 T cell receptor beta chains from one sample, sequenced in a study of somatic mutations in cytotoxic T cells in rheumatoid arthritis. Method: immunoSEQ multiplex PCR; TCRdb's copy keeps in-frame clones and lacks some. The data show 8,500 to 13,000 clones, with 70% to 85% seen just once and 30% to 35% held by the top ten. Sequences were obtained from CD8+ T cells sorted from blood. The origin of the receptors is an adult with rheumatoid arthritis.

The chain uses TRBV7-9 and TRBJ2-3; D is undetermined. Germline loops: CDR1 SEHNR, CDR2 FQNEAQ (reference sequence). The ends were cut back, 6 bases at V and 7 bases at J, with 14 bases in the middle. The CDR3 has 13 amino acids. The CDR3: CASREGSENTQYF. CDR3 DNA: TGTGCCAGCAGGGAAGGGTCGGAAAATACGCAGTATTTT.

The genes are TRBV5-4 and TRBJ1-1; maybe TRBD1 (6 bases). V dropped 4 bases and J dropped 4 bases, with 17 bases sitting between them. The CDR3 is made up of 15 amino acids. CDR1 SGHNT and CDR2 YYREEE come from the germline V gene (reference sequence). The chain's CDR3 is CASSKSRGWGTEAFF. Written as DNA, the CDR3 is TGTGCCAGCAGCAAGAGCAGGGGTTGGGGCACTGAAGCTTTCTTT.

V gene TRBV9 combines with J gene TRBJ2-5, with a possible D match to TRBD1 (6 bases). This CDR3 has 14 amino acids. V dropped 4 bases and J dropped 0 bases, with 10 bases sitting between them. Germline V gene sequence: CDR1 SGDLS, CDR2 YYNGEE. CDR3 sequence reads: CASSPWDNQETQYF. The CDR3 DNA follows: TGTGCCAGCAGCCCTTGGGACAACCAAGAGACCCAGTACTTC.

The gene calls are TRBV6-5 and TRBJ2-7; a possible D gene is TRBD1 (6 bases). V lost 6 bases, J lost 5 bases, and 14 bases lay in between. Germline assignment: CDR1 MNHEY and CDR2 SVGAGI. The CDR3 extends over 13 amino acids. CDR3 region: CASRRGQLDEQYF. The CDR3 nucleotides read TGTGCCAGCAGGAGAGGACAGCTCGACGAGCAGTACTTC.

This clone was seen more than once but under ten times. The chain uses TRBV5-1 and TRBJ1-1; D gene unclear. Per the germline V gene, CDR1 is SGHRS and CDR2 is YFSETQ. V shed 5 bases and J shed 1 base, with 9 bases lying between them. The CDR3 contains 13 residues. In nucleotides, the CDR3 is TGCGCCAGCAGGGAACCCGGGAACACTGAAGCTTTCTTT. It encodes CASREPGNTEAFF.

The chain couples TRBV7-6 to TRBJ2-1; 7 positions match TRBD1. J gave up 4 bases and V 5 bases, and 8 bases lay outside the gene matches. This CDR3 region has 15 residues. Germline CDR1 is SGHVS and CDR2 is FNYEAQ. The CDR3 protein is CASSPGDRYYNEQFF. The CDR3, as DNA: TGTGCCAGCAGCCCCGGGGACAGATATTACAATGAGCAGTTCTTC.

The chain is built from TRBV27 and TRBJ2-5; TRBD2 aligns across 9 bases. Trimming removed 4 bases from V and 1 base from J; junction bases left unmatched: 4. CDR1 MNHEY and CDR2 SMNVEV come from the germline V gene (reference sequence). The CDR3 totals 15 residues. The CDR3 nucleotides are TGTGCCAGCAGTTATGTAGCGGGGGCCCAAGAGACCCAGTACTTC. Translation: CASSYVAGAQETQYF.

This chain links TRBV6-6 with TRBJ2-3, with D maybe TRBD1 (5 bases). Germline V CDR1 and CDR2: MNHNY, SVGAGI (reference sequence). Trimming removed 0 bases at V and 5 bases at J, with 9 bases between. The CDR3 has 14 residues. This CDR3 reads CASSYSGQGDTQYF. Written as DNA, the CDR3 is TGTGCCAGCAGTTACTCGGGTCAGGGAGATACGCAGTATTTT.

This sequence joins TRBV7-3 and TRBJ2-3; 10 bases fit TRBD2. From germline, CDR1 is SGHTA and CDR2 FQGTGA. V shed 4 bases, J shed 1 base, and the junction held 5 bases outside the gene matches. The CDR3 is 16 amino acids. The CDR3 DNA reads as TGTGCCAGCAGCTCCACCGGGACTAGCGGCACAGATACGCAGTATTTT. Translated, it gives CASSSTGTSGTDTQYF.

The V gene is TRBV11-2, the J gene TRBJ2-1; 10 bases agree with TRBD2. The germline gives CDR1 SGHAT, CDR2 FQNNGV. J gave up 9 bases and V 3 bases, and 8 bases lay outside the gene matches. The CDR3 is 15 amino acids. The CDR3 protein is CASSFPGLAITEQFF. The CDR3 nucleotides are TGTGCCAGCAGCTTCCCGGGACTAGCGATTACTGAGCAGTTCTTC.

V usage is TRBV18 and J usage is TRBJ2-3, with TRBD2 matching over 7 bases. The ends lost 3 bases at V and 1 base at J; junction bases unmatched: 10. The CDR3 has 17 residues. Germline V gene lookup returns CDR1 KGHSH and CDR2 LQKENI. The CDR3 DNA reads as TGTGCCAGCTCACCGGTTACGGGGGGAGCTGGCACAGATACGCAGTATTTT. Translation gives CASSPVTGGAGTDTQYF. Full variable domain (remainder filled in from reference TRBV18 and TRBJ2-3): NAGVMQNPRHLVRRRGQEARLRCSPMKGHSHVYWYRQLPEEGLKFMVYLQKENIIDESGMPKERFSAEFPKEGPSILRIQQVVRGDSAAYFCASSPVTGGAGTDTQYFGPGTRLTVL.

V is TRBV14 and J is TRBJ2-2, with a tentative D call TRBD1 (5 bases). V was clipped by 0 bases and J by 3 bases, with 17 bases between them. Germline lookup yields CDR1 SGHDN and CDR2 FVKESK. The CDR3 runs 18 residues. Here the CDR3 reads CASSQDLQGVLDTGELFF. DNA for the CDR3: TGTGCCAGCAGCCAAGATCTTCAGGGTGTGCTAGACACCGGGGAGCTGTTTTTT.

The chain employs TRBV4-3 and TRBJ2-1; 11 positions agree with TRBD1. Germline V gene sequence: CDR1 LGHNA, CDR2 YSLEER. The CDR3 covers 16 residues. V dropped 3 bases and J dropped 6; count of bases not matched to a gene: 7. CDR3 nucleotide sequence: TGCGCCAGCAGCCAGGATACGGGACAGGGGGGCAATGAGCAGTTCTTC. Translated: CASSQDTGQGGNEQFF.

This chain uses TRBV15 with TRBJ2-3; the D gene is possibly TRBD2 (7 bases). The V end lost 8 bases, the J end lost 2 bases, and 11 bases lay between the germline ends. The CDR3 runs to 13 residues. Germline assignment: CDR1 LNHNV and CDR2 YYDKDF (reference sequence). CDR3 loop: CATGGGLTDTQYF. For the CDR3, the DNA is TGTGCCACCGGGGGGGGGCTCACAGATACGCAGTATTTT. Based on the CDR3 plus reference TRBV15 and TRBJ2-3, the full variable domain is DAMVIQNPRYQVTQFGKPVTLSCSQTLNHNVMYWYQQKSSQAPKLLFHYYDKDFNNEADTPDNFQSRRPNTSFCFLDIRSPGLGDTAMYLCATGGGLTDTQYFGPGTRLTVL.

The J gene is TRBJ1-6, the V gene TRBV4-1, with D possibly matching TRBD1 (6 bases). This CDR3 contains 15 residues. V lost 7 bases, J lost 0 bases, and 10 bases lay in between. The germline V gene encodes CDR1 MGHRA and CDR2 YSYEKL. The CDR3: CASKDSNSYNSPLHF. CDR3 nucleotide sequence: TGCGCCAGCAAGGACAGCAACTCCTATAATTCACCCCTCCACTTT.

This chain uses TRBV10-1 with TRBJ1-2; 7 nucleotides match TRBD1. CDR1 WNHNN and CDR2 SYGVQD come from the germline V gene (reference sequence). J was trimmed by 7 bases and V by 2 bases; bases with no gene match: 4. The CDR3 contains 13 residues. CDR3 sequence (DNA): TGCGCCAGCAGTGAGGACAGGGAGGGTGGCTACACCTTC. Its translation is CASSEDREGGYTF.

V is TRBV7-9 and J is TRBJ2-7; a possible D gene is TRBD2 (6 bases). Germline loops: CDR1 SEHNR, CDR2 FQNEAQ (reference sequence). The CDR3 consists of 13 residues. The V and J ends lost 1 base and 4 bases respectively, with 8 bases between them. In nucleotides, the CDR3 is TGTGCCAGCAGCTTAGATGCGGGGTACGAGCAGTACTTC. Its translation: CASSLDAGYEQYF.

The chain has TRBV15 and TRBJ2-7; D is uncertain. V lost 0 bases to trimming and J lost 6 bases, with 18 bases between them. The CDR3 has 16 amino acids. The V gene's germline CDR1 is LNHNV and CDR2 YYDKDF (reference sequence). The CDR3 region has the DNA TGTGCCACCAGCAGAGATCTCAACCGGTTGGGGTTCGAGCAGTACTTC. Protein product: CATSRDLNRLGFEQYF.

The rearrangement uses TRBV30 and TRBJ2-5; the D gene is possibly TRBD1 (5 bases). Deletions cut 4 bases from V and 2 bases from J, with 14 bases between. Germline V CDR1 and CDR2: GTSNPN, SVGIG (reference sequence). The CDR3 loop spans 14 amino acids. The CDR3 region is CAWTDMAMQETQYF. The DNA of the CDR3 is TGTGCCTGGACGGACATGGCTATGCAAGAGACCCAGTACTTC.

V is TRBV6-1 and J is TRBJ1-1; D gene ambiguous. From germline, CDR1 is MNHNS and CDR2 SASEGT. The V gene lost 5 bases and the J gene lost 4 bases, with 17 bases spanning the gap. There are 15 residues in the CDR3. CDR3 loop: CASSSLWPQVTEAFF. The CDR3 DNA reads TGTGCCAGCAGTAGCTTATGGCCTCAAGTCACTGAAGCTTTCTTT.

V and J are TRBV28 and TRBJ1-2; D is possibly TRBD1 (5 bases). V gave up 3 bases and J gave up 7 bases, with 21 bases separating them. Germline CDR1 reads MDHEN; CDR2 reads SYDVKM. The CDR3 extends over 16 amino acids. The CDR3, as DNA: TGTGCCAGCAGTTTGGGAGGAAGGGGCCCTTTCCCTGGCTACACCTTC. This sequence encodes CASSLGGRGPFPGYTF.

The sample holds one count of this clone. This chain connects TRBV5-1 to TRBJ2-7, with 14 bases aligning to TRBD2. Germline loops: CDR1 SGHRS, CDR2 YFSETQ. The length of the CDR3 is 15 residues. The ends lost 3 bases at V and 6 bases at J; junction bases unmatched: 5. The CDR3 loop is CASSWGTSGSFEQYF. The CDR3, as DNA: TGCGCCAGCAGCTGGGGGACTAGCGGGAGTTTCGAGCAGTACTTC.